This T cell receptor (beta chain) was identified in a study of circulating and synovial CD4+ cells in juvenile arthritis. Broader study findings: Compared with bulk blood, circulating pathogenic-like lymphocytes shared substantially more CDR3 sequences with synovial T cells.

Looked up from germline, CDR1 is SQVTM and CDR2 is ANQGSEA. This CDR3 spans 13 amino acids. V was cut by 4 bases and J by 6 bases, with 16 bases left in between. The repertoire was sequenced with immunoSEQ multiplex PCR; TCRdb's copy has only in-frame clones and lacks some. The sample carries about 39,000 clones, roughly 94% recorded once. A word on this clone: Antigen unknown.

The rearrangement links TRBV29-1 to TRBJ2-7, with D tentatively TRBD2 (6 bases). The receptor was isolated from a human donor with juvenile idiopathic arthritis. The specimen was CD4+ T cells from blood. The CDR3 coding sequence is TGCAGCGTTGGGCTACGACTGGGAGGCGAGCAGTACTTC. It yields the protein CSVGLRLGGEQYF.